The present TCR beta chain was sequenced within a study of blood T cell repertoires in COVID-19. Across the whole study: Sites in the United States, Italy and Spain provided acute and convalescent COVID-19 samples. PBMCs, B-cell-depleted T cells, or T cells provided the cDNA or gDNA that made up the material.

This CDR3 has 16 amino acids. Trimming cost V 0 bases and J 9 bases; bases outside gene matches: 5. In germline, CDR1 is LGHDT, CDR2 YNNKEL (reference sequence). In this sample, this clone turned up a few times. Under the authors' procedure: Reference gene primer amplification yielded estimated nucleated cell counts. TCRdb's copy holds only in-frame clones and misses some; the assay was immunoSEQ multiplex PCR. V and J calls and clone size are those listed in that table; D and trimming were worked out from the DNA. The data show about 100,000 clones, around 84% seen once. The sequence came from a woman aged 60-70 years in a cohort sampled during active or convalescent COVID-19. The genes are TRBV3-1 (or the pseudogene TRBV3-2) and TRBJ2-1, with TRBD2 identical over 13 bases. The specimen sequenced was peripheral blood. CDR3 loop: CASSQERLAGGGEQFF. DNA of the CDR3: TGTGCCAGCAGCCAAGAACGACTAGCGGGGGGAGGTGAGCAGTTCTTC.